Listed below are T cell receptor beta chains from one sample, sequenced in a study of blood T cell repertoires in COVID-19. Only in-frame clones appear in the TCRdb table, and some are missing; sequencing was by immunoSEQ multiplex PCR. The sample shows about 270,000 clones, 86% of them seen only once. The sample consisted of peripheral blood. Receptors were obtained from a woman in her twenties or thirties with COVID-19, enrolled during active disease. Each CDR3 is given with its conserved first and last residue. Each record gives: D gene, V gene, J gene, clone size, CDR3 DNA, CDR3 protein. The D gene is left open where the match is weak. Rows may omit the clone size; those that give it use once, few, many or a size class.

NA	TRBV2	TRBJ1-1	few	TGTGCCTGCGACCTTGTCCCTTATTCAGGTGAAGCTTTCTTT	CACDLVPYSGEAFF
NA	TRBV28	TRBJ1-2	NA	TGTGCCAGCAGTTTCCCCACCCGGGGCTACACCTTC	CASSFPTRGYTF
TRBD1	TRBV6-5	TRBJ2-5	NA	TGTGCCAGCAGAGACAGGGTACCGTCAGAGACCCAGTACTTC	CASRDRVPSETQYF
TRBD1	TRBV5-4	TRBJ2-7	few	TGTGCCAGCAGGCCCGGACAGGGTTACGAGCAGTACTTC	CASRPGQGYEQYF
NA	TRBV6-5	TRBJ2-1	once	TGTGCCACGAGGGAACGGGGGAGCTCCTACAATGAGCAGTTCTTC	CATRERGSSYNEQFF
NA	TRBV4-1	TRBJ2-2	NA	TGCGCCAGCAGCCAATCGAGGTCGAACACCGGGGAGCTGTTTTTT	CASSQSRSNTGELFF
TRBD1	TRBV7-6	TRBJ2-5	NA	TGTGCCAGCAGCCTAACGACAGGGCAAGAGACCCAGTACTTC	CASSLTTGQETQYF
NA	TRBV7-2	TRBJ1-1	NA	TGTGCCAGCAGCCTTAGCTACGGCACTGAAGCTTTCTTT	CASSLSYGTEAFF
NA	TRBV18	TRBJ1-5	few	TGTGCCAGCTCGCAGGGCAGGGCCCAGCCCCAGCATTTT	CASSQGRAQPQHF
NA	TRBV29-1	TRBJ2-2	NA	TGCAGCGTGGACTCGAACACCGGGGAGCTGTTTTTT	CSVDSNTGELFF
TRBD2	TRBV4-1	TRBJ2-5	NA	TGCGCCAGCAGCCCCGGGACTAGCGGGGAAGAGACCCAGTACTTC	CASSPGTSGEETQYF
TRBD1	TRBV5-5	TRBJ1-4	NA	TGTGCCAGCACCACCACAGGGGAACTCGGAAAACTGTTTTTT	CASTTTGELGKLFF
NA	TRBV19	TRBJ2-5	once	TGTGCCAGTAGTGTCGACAGAGCACAAGAGACCCAGTACTTC	CASSVDRAQETQYF
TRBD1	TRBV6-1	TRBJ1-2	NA	TGTGCCAGCAGTGAAAGGACAGGGGAGGACTATGGCTACACCTTC	CASSERTGEDYGYTF
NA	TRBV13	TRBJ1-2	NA	TGTGCCAGCAGCCCAAAAACAGGGTTTTGGGATGGCTACACCTTC	CASSPKTGFWDGYTF
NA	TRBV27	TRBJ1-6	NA	TGTGCCAGCAACGGCAGGGGCTCCTATAATTCACCCCTCCACTTT	CASNGRGSYNSPLHF
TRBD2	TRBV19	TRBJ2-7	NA	TGTGCCAGTACTCCAAGCGGGGAGCTAGGCTACGAGCAGTACTTC	CASTPSGELGYEQYF